This T cell receptor beta chain was sequenced in a study of blood T cell repertoires in COVID-19. The protocol was immunoSEQ multiplex PCR, while the TCRdb copy is restricted to in-frame clones and leaves out a portion. The sample lists roughly 200,000 clones, roughly 86% occurring once. V lost 4 bases, J lost 2 bases, and 3 bases stayed unmatched. The CDR3 totals 15 residues. Germline V gives CDR1 ENHRY, CDR2 SYGVKD. Recovered status in Cohort 3 required two negative PCRs, clearance, or symptom resolution. This chain joins TRBV10-3 and TRBJ2-1; 9 nucleotides align to TRBD2. The clonotype was recovered from a woman in her thirties who had recovered from COVID-19. The specimen sequenced was PBMCs or T cells enriched from blood (not recorded which). In DNA, the CDR3 is TGTGCCATCAGTGGGACTAGCGAAACCTACAATGAGCAGTTCTTC. This sequence encodes CAISGTSETYNEQFF.